This TCR beta chain was obtained from a study of blood T cells in healthy people across ages. General study points: Since the PBMCs were unsorted, naive and antigen-experienced cells could not be conclusively compared.

Details on this clonotype: Antigen: not known.

A second about 7 to 12 cycle PCR used barcoded and J-beta primers. One entry per CDR3 protein, called by TCRdb with MiXCR from the 5' RACE reads. The data show 660,000 or so distinct CDR3 sequences, under 65% seen once. V lost 4 bases to trimming and J lost 2 bases; unmatched junction nucleotides: 5. The CDR3 is 15 amino acids. The TCR was taken from a man in his sixties in good health. Sequences were obtained from blood. This chain joins TRBV12-3 or TRBV12-4 and TRBJ1-2; TRBD1 aligns across 9 bases. The CDR3, as DNA: TGTGCCAGCAGTTCAGGGACAGGGAGAAACTATGGCTACACCTTC. Translation: CASSSGTGRNYGYTF.